This TCR beta chain appears in the sequencing data of a study of blood T cell repertoires in COVID-19. Data came from immunoSEQ multiplex PCR; TCRdb stores just in-frame clones and leaves some out. The profile shows about 340,000 clones, 80% to 90% of them singletons. The CDR3 is 15 amino acids. Trimming took 5 bases from V and 4 from J, leaving 17 bases between them. CDR1 and CDR2 (germline): MGHRA, YSYEKL. The receptor's source is a woman in her sixties with COVID-19, enrolled during active disease. The source material was peripheral blood. The gene calls are TRBV4-1 and TRBJ1-1; D gene unclear. In DNA form, the CDR3 reads TGCGCCAGCAGCTTATTATCGGATCCGGGCACTGAAGCTTTCTTT. Its protein product is CASSLLSDPGTEAFF.